This T cell receptor beta chain was recovered during a study of shared clonotypes between healthy human individuals. CDR1 is LGHNA and CDR2 is YSLEER in the germline V gene. V gave up 4 bases and J gave up 7 bases, with 20 bases separating them. The CDR3 is 16 residues long. Assay used: immunoSEQ multiplex PCR; TCRdb lists only in-frame clones, some missing. The sample has roughly 2,000,000 clones; 80% to 95% are singletons. Naive CD8 cells comprised CD45RO-negative, CCR7-positively selected cells, excluding terminally differentiated effector memory CD45RA+ cells. The sequence derives from a man aged 18 to 30 in good health. Some clones in this sample may be carry-over from other donors' samples. What was sequenced was naive CD8+ T cells from PBMCs. The gene calls are TRBV4-3 and TRBJ2-1; D tentatively reads TRBD1 or TRBD2 (6 bases each). The CDR3 bases are TGCGCCAGCAGCCTCGCTACCCAGCGGAGGGGGAATGAGCAGTTCTTC. Translation: CASSLATQRRGNEQFF.